This T cell receptor beta chain was recovered during a study of CD8 T cells in ankylosing spondylitis. Overall study results and limits: In ankylosing spondylitis patients, matched synovial fluid reportedly showed significant enrichment of disease-linked clones.

About this clonotype: No antigen is known for it.

TCRdb recomputed calls from the 5' RACE reads with MiXCR, one row per CDR3 protein. The table records under 300,000 distinct CDR3 sequences, around 10% of them present only once. CDR3 length: 14 amino acids. Losses at the gene ends were 6 bases for V and 9 bases for J; bases not matched to a gene: 6. This clonotype originated in a male donor with ankylosing spondylitis or in good health (not recorded which). The V gene is TRBV12-3 or TRBV12-4, the J gene TRBJ1-6, with 9 bases aligning to TRBD1. The sequenced sample consisted of blood, either unsorted or a sorted T cell fraction (not recorded which). CDR3: CASRAPGQGSPLHF. Here the CDR3 DNA reads TGTGCCAGCAGAGCACCGGGACAGGGTTCACCCCTCCACTTT.